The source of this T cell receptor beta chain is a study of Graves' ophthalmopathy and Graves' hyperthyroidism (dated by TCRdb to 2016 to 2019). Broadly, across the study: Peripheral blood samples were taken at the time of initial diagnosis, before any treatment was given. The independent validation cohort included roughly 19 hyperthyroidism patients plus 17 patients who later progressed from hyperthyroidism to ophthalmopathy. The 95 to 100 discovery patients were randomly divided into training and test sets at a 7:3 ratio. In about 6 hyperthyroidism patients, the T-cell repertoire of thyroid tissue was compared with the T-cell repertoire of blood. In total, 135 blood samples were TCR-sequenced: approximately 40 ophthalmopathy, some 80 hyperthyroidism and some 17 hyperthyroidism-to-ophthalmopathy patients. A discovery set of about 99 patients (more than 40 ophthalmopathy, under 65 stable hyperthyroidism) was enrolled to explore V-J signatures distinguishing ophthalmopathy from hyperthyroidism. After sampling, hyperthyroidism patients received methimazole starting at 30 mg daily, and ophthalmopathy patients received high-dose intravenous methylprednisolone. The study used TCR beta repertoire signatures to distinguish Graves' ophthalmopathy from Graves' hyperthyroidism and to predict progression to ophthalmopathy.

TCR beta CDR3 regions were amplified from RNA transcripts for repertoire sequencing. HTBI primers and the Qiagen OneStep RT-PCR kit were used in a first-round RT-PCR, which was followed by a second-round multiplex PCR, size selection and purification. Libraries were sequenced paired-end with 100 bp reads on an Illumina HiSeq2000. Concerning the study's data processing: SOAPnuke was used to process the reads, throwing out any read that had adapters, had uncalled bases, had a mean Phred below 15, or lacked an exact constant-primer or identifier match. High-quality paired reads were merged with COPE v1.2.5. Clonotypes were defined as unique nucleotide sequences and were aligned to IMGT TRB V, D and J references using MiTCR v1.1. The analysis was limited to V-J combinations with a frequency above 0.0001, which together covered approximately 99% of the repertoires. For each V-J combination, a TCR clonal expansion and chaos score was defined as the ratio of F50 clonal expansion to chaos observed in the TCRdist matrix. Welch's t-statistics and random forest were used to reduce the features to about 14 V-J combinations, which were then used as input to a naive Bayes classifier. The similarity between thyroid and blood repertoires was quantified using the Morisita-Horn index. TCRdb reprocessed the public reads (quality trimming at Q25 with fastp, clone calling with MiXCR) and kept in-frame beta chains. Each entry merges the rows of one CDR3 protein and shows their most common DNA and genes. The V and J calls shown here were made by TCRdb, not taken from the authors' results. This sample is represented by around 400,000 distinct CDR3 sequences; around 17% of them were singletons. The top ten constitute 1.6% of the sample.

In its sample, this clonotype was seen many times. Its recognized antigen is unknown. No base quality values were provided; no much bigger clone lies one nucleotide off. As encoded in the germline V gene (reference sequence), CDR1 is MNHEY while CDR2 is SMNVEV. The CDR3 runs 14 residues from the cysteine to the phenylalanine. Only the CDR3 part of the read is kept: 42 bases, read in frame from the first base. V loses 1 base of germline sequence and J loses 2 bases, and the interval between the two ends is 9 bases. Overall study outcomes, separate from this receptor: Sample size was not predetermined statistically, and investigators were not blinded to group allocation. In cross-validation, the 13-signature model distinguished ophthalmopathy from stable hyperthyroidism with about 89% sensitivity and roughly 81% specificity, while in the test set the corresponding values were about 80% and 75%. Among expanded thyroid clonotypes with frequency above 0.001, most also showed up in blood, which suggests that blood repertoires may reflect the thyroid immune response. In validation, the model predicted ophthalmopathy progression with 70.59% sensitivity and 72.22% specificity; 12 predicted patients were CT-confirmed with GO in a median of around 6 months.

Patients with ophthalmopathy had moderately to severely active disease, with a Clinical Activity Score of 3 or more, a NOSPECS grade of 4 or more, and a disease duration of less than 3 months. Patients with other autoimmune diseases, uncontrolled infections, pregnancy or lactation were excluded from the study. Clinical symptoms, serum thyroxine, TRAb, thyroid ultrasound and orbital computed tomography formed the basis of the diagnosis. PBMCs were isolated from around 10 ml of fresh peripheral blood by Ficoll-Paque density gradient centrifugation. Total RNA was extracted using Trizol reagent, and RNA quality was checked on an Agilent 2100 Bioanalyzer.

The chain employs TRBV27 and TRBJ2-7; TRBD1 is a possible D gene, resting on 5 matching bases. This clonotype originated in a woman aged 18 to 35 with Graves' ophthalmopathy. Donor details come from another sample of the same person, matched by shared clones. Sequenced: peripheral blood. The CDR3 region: CASSLYADTYEQYF. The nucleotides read TGTGCCAGCAGTTTATACGCGGACACCTACGAGCAGTACTTC.